What follows is one T cell receptor delta chain and its context. TCRdb's protein does not match the DNA translation at residue 5; the protein provided is translated from the DNA. The record originates from a study of gamma-delta T cells after stem cell transplantation. Germline values: CDR1 GEAIGNYY, CDR2 EKD. The V and J ends lost 3 bases and 1 base respectively, with 20 bases between them. The CDR3 consists of 17 residues. TCRdb re-called the RT-PCR reads through CATT. The data contain around 950 delta-chain clones, less than 5% of them singletons. The J gene is TRDJ1, the V gene TRDV2; D is uncertain. The sample consisted of gamma-delta T cells. This sequence was found in a human donor. It is not recorded whose cells these are; they may come from a transplant donor. Here the CDR3 DNA reads TGTGCCTGTGACCGCCTCGGGGTTCCCGTAGGCACCGATAAACTCATCTTT. It yields the protein CACDRLGVPVGTDKLIF.